A single sample gave rise to the 10 T cell receptor beta chains below, sequenced in a study of T cells after yellow fever vaccination. TCRdb recomputed calls from the 5' RACE reads with MiXCR, one row per CDR3 protein. The table lists some 160,000 distinct CDR3 sequences, approximately 9.9% of them singletons. Sequencing used CD8+ T cells sorted from PBMCs, obtained 45 days after the yellow fever booster vaccination. The receptors were gathered from a man aged 18 to 35 who received the YFV17D yellow fever vaccine.

The chain recombines TRBV6-5 with TRBJ1-2; 7 bases line up with TRBD1. The CDR3 extends over 13 amino acids. Germline CDR1 is MNHEY and CDR2 is SVGAGI. Trimming at V came to 6 bases and at J to 4 bases, leaving 5 bases not matched to a gene. The DNA for the CDR3 is TGTGCCAGCAGGGAACAGGGGACCTATGGCTACACCTTC. This gives the protein CASREQGTYGYTF.

This clonotype was recorded many times. The rearrangement joins TRBV6-5 to TRBJ2-1; D call uncertain. The CDR3 is 11 residues long. The V end lost 4 bases, the J end lost 9 bases, and 7 bases lay between the germline ends. Germline V gene sequence: CDR1 MNHEY, CDR2 SVGAGI. As DNA, the CDR3 is TGTGCCAGCAGTTCTCCACTTGAGCAGTTCTTC. It translates to CASSSPLEQFF.

This sequence joins TRBV4-1 and TRBJ2-7; 10 bases are shared with TRBD2. V gave up 4 bases and J gave up 4 bases; unmatched junction bases: 19. This CDR3 has 19 residues. CDR1 is MGHRA, CDR2 YSYEKL, per germline. CDR3 protein: CASSRHFSTSGSRLYEQYV. The CDR3 DNA reads TGCGCCAGCAGCCGCCACTTTTCGACTAGCGGGTCCCGTTTGTACGAGCAGTACGTC.

Only a few counts were recorded for this clonotype. This rearrangement joins TRBV27 to TRBJ2-1; D perhaps matches TRBD2 (5 bases). Deletions cut 8 bases from V and 0 bases from J, with 11 bases between. The CDR3 consists of 14 residues. In germline, CDR1 is MNHEY, CDR2 SMNVEV (reference sequence). The CDR3 region is CASSIAYSYNEQFF. The CDR3 nucleotides are TGTGCCAGCTCCATAGCGTACTCCTACAATGAGCAGTTCTTC.

This clonotype occurred a few times. This sequence joins TRBV12-3 or TRBV12-4 and TRBJ2-3; unclear D gene. With 6 bases removed from V and 3 bases from J, the gap between germline ends came to 13 bases. CDR3 length: 14 residues. The CDR3 nucleotides read TGTGCCAGCAGAGCTGGGGTGGGGACAGATACGCAGTATTTT. As protein: CASRAGVGTDTQYF.

This clonotype turned up a few times. An end of the junction does not agree with germline; a read error may underlie this. V and J are TRBV30 and TRBJ2-5; weak D call: TRBD2 (5 bases). CDR3 length: 11 residues. Germline V gene lookup returns CDR1 GTSNPN and CDR2 SVGIG (reference sequence). The chain's CDR3 is CARRTQETQYF. CDR3 nucleotide sequence: TGTGCCCGGAGGACCCAAGAGACCCAGTACTTC.

The sample holds a few counts of this clonotype. The chain links TRBV2 to TRBJ1-4; D is possibly TRBD1 (5 bases). Germline assignment: CDR1 SNHLY and CDR2 FYNNEI. Trimming removed 3 bases from V and 3 bases from J, with 20 bases in between. The CDR3 contains 18 residues. The CDR3 sequence is CASSDGGTTGAANEKLFF. In DNA form, the CDR3 reads TGTGCCAGCAGTGACGGCGGGACGACCGGGGCGGCTAATGAAAAACTGTTTTTT.

The table lists this clonotype with many counts. J is TRBJ1-1 and V is TRBV29-1; 7 nucleotides align to TRBD1. This CDR3 has 16 amino acids. Germline loops: CDR1 SQVTM, CDR2 ANQGSEA. The junction had 8 bases not matched to a gene; V was cut back by 0 bases and J by 1 base. The CDR3 DNA reads TGCAGCGTTGAAGATCCAAAACAGGGGTCGAACACTGAAGCTTTCTTT. Encoded protein: CSVEDPKQGSNTEAFF.

The V call is TRBV7-9, the J call TRBJ2-3; D might be TRBD2 (5 bases). CDR1 is SEHNR and CDR2 is FQNEAQ in the germline V gene (reference sequence). V was clipped by 4 bases and J by 3 bases, with 17 bases between them. The CDR3 covers 16 residues. CDR3 DNA sequence: TGTGCCAGCAGCTCCCTAGGAGCGGCCCCGACAGATACGCAGTATTTT. This sequence encodes CASSSLGAAPTDTQYF.

V is TRBV7-9 and J is TRBJ2-3, with 7 bases fitting TRBD2. This CDR3 spans 13 amino acids. The J segment lost 3 bases and the V segment lost 8 bases, leaving 5 bases of the junction unmatched. CDR1 is SEHNR and CDR2 is FQNEAQ in the germline V gene (reference sequence). The CDR3: CASLRTRTDTQYF. The CDR3 nucleotides are TGTGCCAGCCTCCGGACTAGAACAGATACGCAGTATTTT.